This T cell receptor (beta chain) comes out of a study of T cell responses to AZD1222 COVID-19 vaccine (dated by TCRdb to the early 2020s). Study-wide context: Because spike-specific TCR depth and breadth did not differ between the two schedules, AZD1222 recipients who got a second dose at roughly 4 weeks were pooled with those who got a second dose at roughly 12 weeks. TCR sequencing covered some 250 trial participants: 200 to 220 given two doses of AZD1222 and approximately 26 given two doses of MenACWY control vaccine. Enrollment into the trials was organized by age into subgroups of 18-55, 56-69 and 70-plus years, and those subgroups contained roughly 140, 27 and 60 TCR-sequenced participants, respectively.

The time point label here, explained by the study, means: baseline before first vaccination. Samples from vaccinated people were obtained from the UK trials COV001 and COV002, which included a single-blind randomized controlled phase 2/3 trial of AZD1222 (ChAdOx1 nCoV-19) in healthy adults. For TCRbeta chain sequencing, PBMC samples were collected from trial participants at day 0 and at day 28 after the second dose. Worth noting for this clone: There is no known antigen for this receptor. Base qualities are missing; no much larger clone stands one base away.

The CDR3 regions of human TCRbeta chains were subjected to immunosequencing. The authors' analysis ran thus. Repertoire TCRs were checked for matches against a reference library of SARS-CoV-2-specific TCRs that had been generated using the MIRA antigen-specificity platform. Breadth was defined as the fraction of unique TCRs that were SARS-CoV-2-associated, and depth was defined as the fraction of total T cells that were SARS-CoV-2-associated. Each spike-specific TCR was assigned to its reactive spike region and to a CD4 or CD8 class using the MIRA data. Log10-transformed breadth and depth values were compared by one-way ANOVA with Sidak's multiple comparisons tests. TCRdb obtained this table from immuneACCESS and retained in-frame rearrangements with V and J assigned. These tables miss some clones; where compared with another copy, unresolved V genes account for less than half of the shortfall, and the remainder is unexplained. The DNA gave D and trimming, while V, J and clone size come from that table. Here the sample has 150,000 to 200,000 clones; around 94% occur a single time. 0.64% of the sample lies in the top ten.

The CDR3 spans 12 residues, from the cysteine through the phenylalanine. Solely the CDR3 DNA is kept, with 36 bases framed from the first base. V was cut back by 4 bases and J by 7 bases, leaving a gap of 7 bases between them. CDR1 is given as MNHEY and CDR2 as SMNVEV, both from the germline V gene (reference sequence). Paper-wide results and their limitations: The vaccine-associated CD4 TCRs covered the entire spike protein, and the dominant responses fell in regions 160-218 and 743-854. Epitopes outside the regions mutated in the B.1.351 and B.1.1.7 variants were reportedly recognized by nearly half of the unique spike-specific TCRs. Participants were mostly white British, with more females than males. The authors suggested clonal diversity may have been underestimated. Conclusions about previously exposed vaccinees are limited, since just 6 or 7 AZD1222 recipients were seropositive for SARS-CoV-2 at baseline. Spike-specific TCR breadth and depth rose significantly after two AZD1222 doses compared with day 0 and with MenACWY recipients. In the small 56-69-year group, the increase in depth fell short of significance, most likely because of low power. Because no day 14 peak-response samples were available, repertoires were characterized only after the peak T cell response.

Source: peripheral blood, taken on day 0 of AZD1222 vaccination. This clonotype was obtained from an adult in good health. This chain joins TRBV27 to TRBJ2-2; matching of 5 bases hints at TRBD2 as the D gene. For the CDR3, the sequence is CASSYEGGELFF. The sequence in DNA is TGTGCCAGCAGTTATGAGGGCGGGGAGCTGTTTTTT.